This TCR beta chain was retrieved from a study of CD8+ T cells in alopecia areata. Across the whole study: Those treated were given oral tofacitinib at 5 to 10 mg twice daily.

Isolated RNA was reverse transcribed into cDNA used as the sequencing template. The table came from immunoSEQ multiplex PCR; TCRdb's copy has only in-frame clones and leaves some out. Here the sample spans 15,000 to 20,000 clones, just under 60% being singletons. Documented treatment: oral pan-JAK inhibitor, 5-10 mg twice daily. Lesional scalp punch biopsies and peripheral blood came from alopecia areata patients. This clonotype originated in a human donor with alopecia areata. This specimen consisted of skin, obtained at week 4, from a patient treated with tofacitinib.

In nucleotides, the CDR3 is TGTGCCAGCAGTGGGCTCCGGGCAGGTCGTGGCAATGAGCAGTTCTTC. As protein: CASSGLRAGRGNEQFF. This chain links TRBV27 with TRBJ2-1; D gene unclear. CDR1 and CDR2 from the germline V gene are MNHEY and SMNVEV (reference sequence). CDR3 length: 16 amino acids. Trimming left V 5 bases short and J 6 bases short, with 20 bases between.